A selection of T cell receptor beta chains follows, all from one sample in a study of cytomegalovirus exposure and HLA in healthy donors. Using immunoSEQ multiplex PCR, the repertoire was profiled, and TCRdb retains in-frame clones only, with some absent. This table has some 150,000 clones, 60% to 85% appearing once. The sequenced material came from PBMCs. Receptors originate from a man younger than 45 in good health and CMV-seropositive. CDR3s include the opening cysteine and the closing phenylalanine or tryptophan. The order of the fields is D gene, clone size, J gene, CDR3 length, V gene, CDR3 DNA, CDR3 protein. The D gene is left open where the match is weak. The size of a clone is reported for some rows only, either as once, few or many, or as a class for expanded clones.

- few TRBJ1-3 13 TRBV6-5 TGTGCCAGCATCGACAACTCTGGAAACACCATATATTTT CASIDNSGNTIYF
TRBD1 - TRBJ1-1 15 TRBV27 TGTGCCAGCAGTTTATTGGGACAGGGGGCCACTGAAGCTTTCTTT CASSLLGQGATEAFF
- - TRBJ2-7 15 TRBV6-5 TGTGCCAGCACCAAGGGGACTGGGTACTCCTACGAGCAGTACTTC CASTKGTGYSYEQYF
- - TRBJ2-7 12 TRBV11-3 TGTGCCAGCGGGACAAGTCCCTACGAGCAGTACTTC CASGTSPYEQYF
- - TRBJ2-5 12 TRBV5-1 TGCGCCAGCAGCCTACAGGGAGAGACCCAGTACTTC CASSLQGETQYF
TRBD1 - TRBJ1-1 15 TRBV6-5 TGTGCCAGCAGTTACTCCGGGACAGGGGGCACTGAAGCTTTCTTT CASSYSGTGGTEAFF
- - TRBJ2-1 14 TRBV2 TGTGCCAGCAGTGTGGAAGGGCGGGACAATGAGCAGTTCTTC CASSVEGRDNEQFF
- - TRBJ2-1 15 TRBV11-2 TGTGCCAGCAGCTTAGTTGCGGGGTGGGGTAATGAGCAGTTCTTC CASSLVAGWGNEQFF
TRBD2 - TRBJ2-3 17 TRBV5-1 TGCGCCAGCAGCTTGGGACTAGCGGGGGGGCCTAGGGATACGCAGTATTTT CASSLGLAGGPRDTQYF
- - TRBJ1-6 16 TRBV4-2 TGTGCCAGCAGCCAGGCCGGGACAAACTATAATTCACCCCTCCACTTT CASSQAGTNYNSPLHF
TRBD1 - TRBJ1-4 14 TRBV6-5 TGTGCCAGCAGTTTCCACAGGGGCGGGGGGGAACTGTTTTTT CASSFHRGGGELFF
TRBD2 - TRBJ2-3 14 TRBV5-1 TGCGCCAGCAGCTCGGACGGGGGGACAGATACGCAGTATTTT CASSSDGGTDTQYF
TRBD1 - TRBJ1-2 15 TRBV4-3 TGCGCCAGCAGCCAAGGGGACAGTTCCAACTATGGCTACACCTTC CASSQGDSSNYGYTF
TRBD2 few TRBJ2-7 14 TRBV5-1 TGCGCCAGCAGCTCGGGACTACCGGCGGGCGAGCAGTACTTC CASSSGLPAGEQYF
- - TRBJ2-5 16 TRBV7-3 TGTGCCAGCAGCTTAGGGCAGGGAATTACCCAAGAGACCCAGTACTTC CASSLGQGITQETQYF
TRBD1 - TRBJ2-7 14 TRBV6-1 TGTGCCAGCAGTGAATTTGGACAGGGCTACGAGCAGTACTTC CASSEFGQGYEQYF
TRBD2 - TRBJ2-5 16 TRBV15 TGTGCCACCAGCAGGCCCGGACTAGCGAGTCAAGAGACCCAGTACTTC CATSRPGLASQETQYF
- - TRBJ2-5 11 TRBV2 TGTGCCATTCGACTAGGAGAGACCCAGTACTTC CAIRLGETQYF
- - TRBJ2-1 10 TRBV19 TGTGCCAGTATATCGGATGAGCAGTTCTTC CASISDEQFF
TRBD1 - TRBJ2-3 13 TRBV28 TGTGCCAGCAGCCCCACAGGGGCAGATACGCAGTATTTT CASSPTGADTQYF
- - TRBJ2-1 15 TRBV9 TGTGCCAGCAGCGTAGGGACTACCGGAGGAAATGAGCAGTTCTTC CASSVGTTGGNEQFF
TRBD1 - TRBJ2-7 15 TRBV7-3 TGTGCCAGCAGCTCCAAATCGACAGGGAGAGGCAAGCAGTACTTC CASSSKSTGRGKQYF
- once TRBJ2-7 13 TRBV5-1 TGCGCCAGCAATGGAGGGAGCTCCTACGAGCAGTACTTC CASNGGSSYEQYF
- - TRBJ2-2 15 TRBV6-5 TGTGCCAGCAACGAGTGGACAGACGGCACCGGGGAGCTGTTTTTT CASNEWTDGTGELFF
- few TRBJ2-6 14 TRBV5-4 TGTGCCAGCAGCTGGGGGCTGGGGGCCAACGTCCTGACTTTC CASSWGLGANVLTF
- - TRBJ2-3 16 TRBV6-5 TGTGCCAGCAGTTACGAGATGGCAGGGTTCACGGATACGCAGTATTTT CASSYEMAGFTDTQYF
- - TRBJ1-1 10 TRBV7-3 TGTGCCAGCAGCACGGTTGAAGCTTTCTTT CASSTVEAFF
TRBD1 - TRBJ1-5 14 TRBV30 TGTGCCTGCACCGGGACAGGCAGCAATCAGCCCCAGCATTTT CACTGTGSNQPQHF
- - TRBJ1-2 15 TRBV5-4 TGTGCCAGCAGCTTGACTGGGGGCAGTGACTATGGCTACACCTTC CASSLTGGSDYGYTF
- - TRBJ1-1 12 TRBV4-1 TGCGCCAGCATGGGGCCGAACACTGAAGCTTTCTTT CASMGPNTEAFF
- - TRBJ1-5 14 TRBV18 TGTGCCAGCTCACCCATGGAGGGGACGGAGCCCCAGCATTTT CASSPMEGTEPQHF
- - TRBJ2-3 12 TRBV29-1 TGCAGCGTTGAGATTTCAGGAGATACGCAGTATTTT CSVEISGDTQYF
TRBD1 few TRBJ1-3 14 TRBV9 TGTGCCAGCAGCGTCGGGACAGCAGGAAACACCATATATTTT CASSVGTAGNTIYF
- - TRBJ1-2 12 TRBV30 TGTGCCTGGAACAGGGATGTCTATGGCTACACCTTC CAWNRDVYGYTF
TRBD1 - TRBJ1-1 15 TRBV5-5 TGTGCCAGCAGCCTGTGGACAGGATCGAACACTGAAGCTTTCTTT CASSLWTGSNTEAFF
- few TRBJ2-2 16 TRBV5-1 TGCGCCAGCAGCTTGGGCGGGGCAATTTTATCTGGGGAGCTGTTTTTT CASSLGGAILSGELFF
TRBD1 - TRBJ2-3 14 TRBV5-6 TGTGCCAGCAGCTTGAAGGGGGCAACAGATACGCAGTATTTT CASSLKGATDTQYF
- - TRBJ2-3 13 TRBV7-9 TGTGCCAGCTCCCCAGTTAGCATGGATACGCAGTATTTT CASSPVSMDTQYF
- once TRBJ2-3 15 TRBV5-1 TGCGCCAGCAGCTTGGGGCAGGGCCTTGTAGATACGCAGTATTTT CASSLGQGLVDTQYF
TRBD1 once TRBJ1-5 15 TRBV5-1 TGCGCCAGCAGCTTGGCCCCAGGGGGCGTACAGCCCCAGCATTTT CASSLAPGGVQPQHF
TRBD1 once TRBJ2-7 15 TRBV2 TGTGCCAGCAGTCCCGGGACAGGGGGTTCCTACGAGCAGTACTTC CASSPGTGGSYEQYF
TRBD1 - TRBJ2-3 15 TRBV6-4 TGTGCCAGCAGTGAGGGACAGGGGGGCACAGATACGCAGTATTTT CASSEGQGGTDTQYF
- - TRBJ1-1 11 TRBV20-1 TGCAGTGCTTTTAGTCTAGCTGAAGCTTTCTTT CSAFSLAEAFF
- - TRBJ1-6 13 TRBV15 TGTGCCACCAGCCTACGTCGGGATTCACCCCTCCACTTT CATSLRRDSPLHF
TRBD1 - TRBJ1-2 15 TRBV6-1 TGTGCCAGAGTGGTTAATGTAGGACAGGGTGGCGGCTACACCTTC CARVVNVGQGGGYTF
TRBD1 - TRBJ1-4 14 TRBV11-2 TGTGCCAGCAGCCGACAGGGGGCGCGTGAAAAACTGTTTTTT CASSRQGAREKLFF
- - TRBJ2-7 15 TRBV7-8 TGTGCCAGCAGCCAAATAGAAGCGGGTCCCTACGAGCAGTACTTC CASSQIEAGPYEQYF
- few TRBJ1-5 15 TRBV10-3 TGTGCCATCAGTGAGTGGCAGGGATCCAATCAGCCCCAGCATTTT CAISEWQGSNQPQHF
- few TRBJ2-1 22 TRBV12-5 TGTGCTAGTGGTTTGGTAAAATGGGAGCCTTTAACCCGCCTAGTGGGAGACAATGAGCAGTTCTTC CASGLVKWEPLTRLVGDNEQFF
- - TRBJ1-5 14 TRBV28 TGTGCCAGCAGTTTAGGGGGGAGCAATCAGCCCCAGCATTTT CASSLGGSNQPQHF
TRBD2 - TRBJ2-7 14 TRBV11-2 TGTGCCAGCAGCTTAGGTCTAGCGGGGGGCGAGCAGTACTTC CASSLGLAGGEQYF
- - TRBJ1-6 16 TRBV28 TGTGCCAGCAGTTTCTGGCAGCGCCCCGATTTTTCACCCCTCCACTTT CASSFWQRPDFSPLHF
- - TRBJ2-2 14 TRBV14 TGTGCCAGCAGCCCGGTCCGGGGAAGCGGGGAGCTGTTTTTT CASSPVRGSGELFF
TRBD1 - TRBJ1-1 14 TRBV5-6 TGTGCCAGCAGCGGACAGGGGGCAGGCACTGAAGCTTTCTTT CASSGQGAGTEAFF
TRBD2 - TRBJ2-1 15 TRBV6-5 TGTGCCAGCAACCCCTGGCGGGGGACCTACAATGAGCAGTTCTTC CASNPWRGTYNEQFF
- - TRBJ1-2 14 TRBV29-1 TGCAGCGTTTATATCACGGTACCTAACTATGGCTACACCTTC CSVYITVPNYGYTF
- - TRBJ2-3 15 TRBV28 TGTGCCAGCAGCGCGGGGGCCGTAAACACAGATACGCAGTATTTT CASSAGAVNTDTQYF
- - TRBJ1-1 14 TRBV6-5 TGTGCCAGCAGCACTCACGTCCAGAACACTGAAGCTTTCTTT CASSTHVQNTEAFF